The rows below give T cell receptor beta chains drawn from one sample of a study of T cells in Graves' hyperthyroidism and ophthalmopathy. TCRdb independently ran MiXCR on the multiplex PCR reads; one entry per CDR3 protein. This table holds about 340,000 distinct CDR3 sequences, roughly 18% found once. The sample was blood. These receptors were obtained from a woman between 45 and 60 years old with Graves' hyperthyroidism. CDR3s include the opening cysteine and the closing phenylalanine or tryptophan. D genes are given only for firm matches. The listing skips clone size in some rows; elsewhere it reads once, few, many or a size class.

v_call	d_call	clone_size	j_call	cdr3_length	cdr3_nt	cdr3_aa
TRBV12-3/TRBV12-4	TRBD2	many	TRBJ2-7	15	TGTGCCAGCAGTACGCTGGACGGGGGGTGGGACGAGCAGTACTTC	CASSTLDGGWDEQYF
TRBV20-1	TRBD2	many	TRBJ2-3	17	TGCAGTGCCCGACTCCCTAGCGGGAGGTCCCGTGGGGATACGCAGTATTTT	CSARLPSGRSRGDTQYF
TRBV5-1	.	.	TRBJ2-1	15	TGCGCCAGCAGCCCCTCGGGGCAAGCCTACAATGAGCAGTTCTTC	CASSPSGQAYNEQFF
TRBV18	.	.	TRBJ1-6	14	TGTGCCAGCTCACCCCGGGACAATAATTCACCCCTCCACTTT	CASSPRDNNSPLHF
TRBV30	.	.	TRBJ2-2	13	TGTGCCTGGAGTGACGGAGGGTCGGGGGAGCTGTTTTTT	CAWSDGGSGELFF
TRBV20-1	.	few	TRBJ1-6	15	TGCAGTGCTCGAGAAGGGACCTGGGGTAATTCACCCCTCCACTTT	CSAREGTWGNSPLHF
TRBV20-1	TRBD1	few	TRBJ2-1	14	TGCAGTGCTAGGTTGGGGACGACAGGGGGTGAGCAGTTCTTC	CSARLGTTGGEQFF
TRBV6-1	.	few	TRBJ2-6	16	TGTGCCAGCAGTGATCGGCAGAGCTCTGGGGCCAACGTCCTGACTTTC	CASSDRQSSGANVLTF
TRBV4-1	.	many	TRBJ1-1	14	TGCGCCAGCAGCCAAGACCGATTGAACACTGAAGCTTTCTTT	CASSQDRLNTEAFF
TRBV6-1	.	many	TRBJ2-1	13	TGTGCCAGCAGGTTACAGGGTAGGAATGAGCAGTTCTTC	CASRLQGRNEQFF
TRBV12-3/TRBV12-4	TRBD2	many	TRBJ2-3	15	TGTGCCAGCAGCACTAGCGGGAGGGCCTTCGATACGCAGTATTTT	CASSTSGRAFDTQYF
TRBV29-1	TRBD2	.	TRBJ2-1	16	TGCAGCGTTGAAGGGCTTGTAGCGGGGGGGTACAATGAGCAGTTCTTC	CSVEGLVAGGYNEQFF
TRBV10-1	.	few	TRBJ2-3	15	TGCGCCAGCAGTGAGAGACCTTCCTTGACAGATACGCAGTATTTT	CASSERPSLTDTQYF
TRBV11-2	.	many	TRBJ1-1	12	TGTGCCAGCAGTTTTTATGGCTTAGAAGCTTTCTTT	CASSFYGLEAFF
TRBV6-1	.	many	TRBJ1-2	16	TGTGCCAGCAGTGGGTCCCGATCAGACACCTTCTATGGCTACACCTTC	CASSGSRSDTFYGYTF
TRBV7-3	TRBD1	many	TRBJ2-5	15	TGTGCCAGCAGCCCCGGGACAGGGGGCTTAGAGACCCAGTACTTC	CASSPGTGGLETQYF
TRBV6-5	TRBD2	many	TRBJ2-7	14	TGTGCCAGCAGTTACCAACGGGAGGTTGGTGAGCAGTACTTC	CASSYQREVGEQYF
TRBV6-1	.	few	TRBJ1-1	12	TGTGCCAGCACAACGGGGGGTTCGGAAGCTTTCTTT	CASTTGGSEAFF
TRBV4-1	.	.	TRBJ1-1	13	TGCGCCAGCAGCGCCCGTCCTTTCGCTGAAGCTTTCTTT	CASSARPFAEAFF
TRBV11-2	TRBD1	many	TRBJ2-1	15	TGTGCCAGCAGCGCGATGGCAGGGGGCCTCAATGAGCAGTTCTTC	CASSAMAGGLNEQFF
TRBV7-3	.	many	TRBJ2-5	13	TGTGCCAGCAGCTTGAACTTAGCGGAGACCCAGTACTTC	CASSLNLAETQYF
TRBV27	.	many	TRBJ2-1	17	TGTGCCAGCAGTTTATCCGTCCCGGGGGCTAACTACAATGAGCAGTTCTTC	CASSLSVPGANYNEQFF
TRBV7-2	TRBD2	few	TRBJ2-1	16	TGTGCCAGCAGCTTTCGGACTAGCGGAGGCTACAATGAGCAGTTCTTC	CASSFRTSGGYNEQFF
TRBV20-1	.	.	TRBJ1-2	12	TGCAGTGCTAGTACAGGGCCGGATGGCTACACCTTC	CSASTGPDGYTF
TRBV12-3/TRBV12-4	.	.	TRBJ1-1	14	TGTGCCAGCATGAACCTCAGGGTGAACACTGAAGCTTTCTTT	CASMNLRVNTEAFF
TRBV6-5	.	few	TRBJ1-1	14	TGTGCCAGCAGTTATATACAGAGGGCCACTGAAGCTTTCTTT	CASSYIQRATEAFF
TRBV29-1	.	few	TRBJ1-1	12	TGCAGCGTTGCACAGGGTCTTACTGAAGCTTTCTTT	CSVAQGLTEAFF
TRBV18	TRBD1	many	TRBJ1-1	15	TGTGCCAGCTCACCAGGTTCAGGGGGCGAGACTGAAGCTTTCTTT	CASSPGSGGETEAFF
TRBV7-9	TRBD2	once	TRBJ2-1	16	TGTGCCAGCAGCTTAGGACCGGGAGGGCATCTGGATGAGCAGTTCTTC	CASSLGPGGHLDEQFF
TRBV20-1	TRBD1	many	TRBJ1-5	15	TGCAGTGCTAAGAGGGGGACAGATAGCAATCAGCCCCAGCATTTT	CSAKRGTDSNQPQHF
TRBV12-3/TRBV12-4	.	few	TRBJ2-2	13	TGTGCCAGCACGTGGCAGGCCACCGGGGAGCTGTTTTTT	CASTWQATGELFF
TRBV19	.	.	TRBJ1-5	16	TGTGCCAGTAGTATGCGAGGGTTAGATAGCAATCAGCCCCAGCATTTT	CASSMRGLDSNQPQHF
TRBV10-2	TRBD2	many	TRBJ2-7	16	TGCGCCAGCAGTGACCGTGCGGCTAGCGGATCCTACGAGCAGTACTTC	CASSDRAASGSYEQYF
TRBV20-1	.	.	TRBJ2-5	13	TGCAGTGCTAGCCGTGTGGTGGTACAGACCCAGTACTTC	CSASRVVVQTQYF
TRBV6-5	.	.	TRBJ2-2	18	TGTGCCAGCAGTTATAGACCCTGGACTACGTCGAACACCGGGGAGCTGTTTTTT	CASSYRPWTTSNTGELFF
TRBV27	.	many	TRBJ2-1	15	TGTGCCAGCACCTCGTCCCCCGACTTCTCAAATGAGCAGTTCTTC	CASTSSPDFSNEQFF
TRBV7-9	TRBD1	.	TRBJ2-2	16	TGTGCCAGCAGCTTCCCCGGACAGGGGAGCACCGGGGAGCTGTTTTTT	CASSFPGQGSTGELFF
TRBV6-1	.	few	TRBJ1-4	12	TGTGCCAGCGGGGACCCTAATGAAAAACTGTTTTTT	CASGDPNEKLFF
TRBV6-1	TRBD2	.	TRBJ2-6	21	TGTGCCAGCAGGACCTCGGGGACTAGCGGGGGTCCAAGCTCTGGGGCCAACGTCCTGACTTTC	CASRTSGTSGGPSSGANVLTF
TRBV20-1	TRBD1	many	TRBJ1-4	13	TGCAGTGCTCGACAGGGGATCAATGAAAAACTGTTTTTT	CSARQGINEKLFF
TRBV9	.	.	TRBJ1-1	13	TGTGCCAGCAGCGTAGCAGAGAACACTGAAGCTTTCTTT	CASSVAENTEAFF
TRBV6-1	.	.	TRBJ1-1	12	TGTGCCAGCAGCCGGGGGTTCACTGAAGCTTTCTTT	CASSRGFTEAFF
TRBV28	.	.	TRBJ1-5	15	TGTGCCAGCAGCGCCGGGTTGGGTGGCAATCAGCCCCAGCATTTT	CASSAGLGGNQPQHF
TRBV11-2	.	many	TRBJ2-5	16	TGTGCCAGCAGCCTATCGGGGGTAGCGACGCTGCAGACCCAGTACTTC	CASSLSGVATLQTQYF
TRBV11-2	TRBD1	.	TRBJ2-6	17	TGTGCCAGCAGCTTAGGACAGGGGCACCCTGGGGCCAACGTCCTGACTTTC	CASSLGQGHPGANVLTF
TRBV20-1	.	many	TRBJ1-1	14	TGCAGTGCTAGAGAAGAAGGGAAGAACACTGAAGCTTTCTTT	CSAREEGKNTEAFF
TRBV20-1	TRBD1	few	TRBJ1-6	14	TGCAGTGCTCGGGGGACAGGGACGTATTCACCCCTCCACTTT	CSARGTGTYSPLHF
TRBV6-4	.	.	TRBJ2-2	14	TGTGCCAGCAGTGCTACTAGCAACACCGGGGAGCTGTTTTTT	CASSATSNTGELFF
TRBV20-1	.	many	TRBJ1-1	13	TGCAGTGCTAGCCTTCTCCAGGACACTGAAGCTTTCTTT	CSASLLQDTEAFF
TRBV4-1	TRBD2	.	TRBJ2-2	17	TGCGCCAGCAGCTATCCCGGGACTAGCGGGAACACCGGGGAGCTGTTTTTT	CASSYPGTSGNTGELFF
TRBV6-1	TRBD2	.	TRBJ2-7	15	TGTGCCAGCAGTTATAAGGTTAGCGGGAGTGGTGAGCAGTACTTC	CASSYKVSGSGEQYF
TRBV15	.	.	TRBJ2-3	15	TGTGCCACCAGCCGCGGGACAAGAGGCACAGATACGCAGTATTTT	CATSRGTRGTDTQYF
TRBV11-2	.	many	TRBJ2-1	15	TGTGCCAGCGAGGGGCGGGGGCCTTCCTACAATGAGCAGTTCTTC	CASEGRGPSYNEQFF
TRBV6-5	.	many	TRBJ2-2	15	TGTGCCAGCAGTTACTCGGCCCTTAGCAGGGGGGAGCTGTTTTTT	CASSYSALSRGELFF
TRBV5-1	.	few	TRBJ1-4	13	TGCGCCAGCACGGACGGGGGAACCGAAAAACTGTTTTTT	CASTDGGTEKLFF
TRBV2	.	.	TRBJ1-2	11	TGTGCCAGCAGTTCCGCCTATGGCTACACCTTC	CASSSAYGYTF
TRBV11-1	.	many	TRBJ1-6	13	TGTGCCAGCAGCTTAACGGACGGGGCACCCCTCCACTTT	CASSLTDGAPLHF
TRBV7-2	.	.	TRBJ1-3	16	TGTGCCAGCAGCTTAGATTCGACAACCACTGGAAACACCATATATTTT	CASSLDSTTTGNTIYF